This T cell receptor beta chain comes out of a study of early T cells in non-severe SARS-CoV-2 infection. Study summary: Alpha and beta chains were unpaired, from unsorted whole-blood bulk RNA.

The library protocol tagged individual cDNA molecules with unique molecular identifiers. TCRdb reprocessed the 5' RACE reads via MiXCR and lists one record per CDR3 protein. Of approximately 75,000 distinct CDR3 sequences in the sample, 14% are singletons; the top ten hold approximately 3.8%. Trimming cost V 5 bases and J 0 bases, with 11 bases left between them. The germline CDR1 and CDR2 sequences are LNHDA and SQIVND (reference sequence). The CDR3 contains 16 residues. Study-level points and caveats: Clonotype matching in VDJdb favored anti-spike CD8 responses and did not capture private and CD4 specificities.

This clonotype has only a few counts. Antigen specificity is unknown. The TCR was taken from an adult who was a healthcare worker with PCR-confirmed SARS-CoV-2 infection or an uninfected control (not recorded which). The J gene is TRBJ2-6, the V gene TRBV19; D is unresolved. The sequences come from whole blood, collected at baseline. The CDR3 DNA is TGTGCCAGTAGTGCAGTGAGCTTCTCTGGGGCCAACGTCCTGACTTTC. It encodes CASSAVSFSGANVLTF.